This entry lists 10 T cell receptor beta chains sequenced from one sample in a study of cytomegalovirus exposure and HLA in healthy donors. The PCR ran on 60 Vbeta and 13 Jbeta primers. TCRdb keeps only in-frame clones here, not all; method: immunoSEQ multiplex PCR. The sample has approximately 160,000 clones; about 80% are singletons. Source material: PBMCs. These TCRs come from a man aged 30 to 45 in good health and CMV-seropositive.

The V gene is TRBV18, the J gene TRBJ1-5, with D perhaps TRBD1 (6 bases). The CDR3 is 14 residues long. V was cut by 0 bases and J by 12 bases, with 15 bases left in between. Germline CDR1 KGHSH, CDR2 LQKENI. In DNA, the CDR3 is TGTGCCAGCTCACCACCTACAGGGACCCGCCACCAGCATTTT. Translation gives CASSPPTGTRHQHF.

A single count supports this clone. The CDR3 is CASSPVEASNQPQHF. CDR3 coding DNA: TGTGCCAGCAGTCCCGTGGAGGCTAGCAATCAGCCCCAGCATTTT. V gene TRBV6-5 combines with J gene TRBJ1-5; D gene ambiguous. The V and J ends lost 5 bases and 0 bases respectively, with 11 bases between them. CDR3 length equals 15 residues. CDR1 and CDR2 from the germline V gene are MNHEY and SVGAGI.

The table lists this clone with a few counts. The chain has TRBV6-1 and TRBJ1-1; D is unresolved. The CDR3 consists of 14 residues. Trimming cost V 0 bases and J 5 bases, with 10 bases left between them. Germline CDR1 reads MNHNS; CDR2 reads SASEGT. CDR3 in DNA: TGTGCCAGCAGTGAAGCGGCGGAAAGTACTGAAGCTTTCTTT. This codes for CASSEAAESTEAFF.

This chain uses TRBV6-1 with TRBJ2-3; 10 nucleotides align to TRBD2. The J segment lost 1 base and the V segment lost 4 bases, leaving 8 bases of the junction unmatched. Germline V gene data show CDR1 as MNHNS and CDR2 as SASEGT. The CDR3 has 17 amino acids. The CDR3 DNA reads as TGTGCCAGCAGTGTTGGGGCTAGCGGGAGTGGCACAGATACGCAGTATTTT. It codes for CASSVGASGSGTDTQYF.

The rearrangement uses TRBV7-2 and TRBJ2-2; D possibly corresponds to TRBD1 (6 bases). The germline V gene has CDR1 SGHTA and CDR2 FQGNSA. V was pared by 5 bases and J by 5 bases, with 15 bases between. The CDR3 is 15 residues long. The chain's CDR3 is CASSPQARGTGELFF. The CDR3 DNA reads TGTGCCAGCAGCCCCCAGGCTAGGGGGACCGGGGAGCTGTTTTTT.

V usage is TRBV19 and J usage is TRBJ1-2, with D tentatively TRBD1 (6 bases). The CDR3 sequence is 14 residues long. The V end was cut by 6 bases, the J end by 2 bases, with 13 bases between. From germline, CDR1 is LNHDA and CDR2 SQIVND (reference sequence). CDR3 amino acids: CASRPRGANYGYTF. DNA of the CDR3: TGTGCCAGTAGGCCCCGGGGGGCCAACTATGGCTACACCTTC.

This clone was picked up a small number of times. The chain links TRBV27 to TRBJ2-7; TRBD2 might be the D (6 bases). Trimming stripped 4 bases from V and 1 base from J, with 11 bases between. The CDR3 contains 14 residues. Per the germline V gene, CDR1 is MNHEY and CDR2 is SMNVEV (reference sequence). The CDR3: CASSSSRGSYEQYF. For the CDR3, the DNA is TGTGCCAGCAGTTCAAGCCGGGGGTCCTACGAGCAGTACTTC.

The table lists this clone with a count of one. The J gene is TRBJ1-5, the V gene TRBV19, with a tentative D call TRBD1 (6 bases). CDR3 length: 14 amino acids. Trimming took 5 bases from V and 0 from J, leaving 8 bases between them. Germline V gives CDR1 LNHDA, CDR2 SQIVND (reference sequence). Here the CDR3 DNA reads TGTGCCAGTAGTCAGGGGACTAGCAATCAGCCCCAGCATTTT. The encoded protein is CASSQGTSNQPQHF.

The J gene is TRBJ2-2, the V gene TRBV19; TRBD1 is a possible D gene (7 bases). There are 17 residues in the CDR3. The V and J ends lost 4 bases and 2 bases respectively, with 17 bases between them. The germline V gene has CDR1 LNHDA and CDR2 SQIVND (reference sequence). The CDR3 nucleotides are TGTGCCAGTAGTAAGCGGGCGGAGGGGGCTAACACCGGGGAGCTGTTTTTT. It codes for CASSKRAEGANTGELFF.

V usage is TRBV7-9 and J usage is TRBJ1-2; 7 nucleotides match TRBD1. This CDR3 has 12 amino acids. Germline CDR1 and CDR2: SEHNR and FQNEAQ (reference sequence). Trimming cost V 10 bases and J 3 bases; bases outside gene matches: 5. The CDR3 sequence: CATPGGDYGYTF. CDR3 nucleotides: TGTGCCACCCCAGGGGGAGACTATGGCTACACCTTC.